The source of this T cell receptor beta chain is a study of radiotherapy plus CTLA-4 blockade in lung cancer. CDR1 and CDR2 (germline): SGHRS, YFSETQ. The CDR3 consists of 13 residues. V was pared by 5 bases and J by 2 bases, with 7 bases between. Sequenced by immunoSEQ multiplex PCR; TCRdb stores in-frame clones only, minus some. The sample carries 50,000 to 85,000 clones, over 75% recorded once. This chain joins TRBV5-1 and TRBJ2-2; D may be TRBD2 (5 bases). The sequenced sample was peripheral blood, obtained from a patient treated with radiotherapy plus ipilimumab. The sequence came from a human donor with non-small cell lung cancer who had a partial response to radiotherapy plus ipilimumab. The CDR3 sequence: CASRDSNTGELFF. CDR3 bases: TGCGCCAGCAGGGACTCAAACACCGGGGAGCTGTTTTTT.